The 22 T cell receptor beta chains listed next were all sequenced from one sample in a study of T cell changes during pregnancy in multiple sclerosis. Produced via immunoSEQ multiplex PCR; TCRdb's table is partial and in-frame only. The sample holds over 65,000 clones, under 95% seen once. Sample: peripheral blood, taken in the first trimester of pregnancy. The receptors stem from a female donor in good health, enrolled as a control in a pregnancy study.

The V call is TRBV29-1, the J call TRBJ2-2; 8 bases align to TRBD1. The CDR3 covers 11 residues. V was pared by 6 bases and J by 7 bases, with 1 base of the junction left unmatched. In germline, CDR1 is SQVTM, CDR2 ANQGSEA. CDR3: CSVDRVGELFF. The CDR3 bases are TGCAGCGTGGACAGGGTCGGGGAGCTGTTTTTT.

The rearrangement uses TRBV7-5 and TRBJ2-2; the table assigns TRBD1, which was not confirmed against the DNA. TRBV7-5 counts as a pseudogene. The CDR3 is made up of 18 amino acids. The chain's CDR3 is CARETKDRQTPNTGELFF. The DNA of the CDR3 is TGTGCCAGAGAAACAAAAGACAGACAGACTCCGAACACCGGGGAGCTGTTTTTT.

The rearrangement joins TRBV28 to TRBJ1-5; 11 positions match TRBD1. V shed 2 bases, J shed 3 bases, and the junction held 3 bases outside the gene matches. CDR1 is MDHEN and CDR2 is SYDVKM in the germline V gene. The CDR3 consists of 16 residues. For the CDR3, the DNA is TGTGCCAGCAGTTTACGGGGACAGGGGGACAATCAGCCCCAGCATTTT. This encodes CASSLRGQGDNQPQHF.

V is TRBV11-1 and J is TRBJ1-5; TRBD1 matches 8 bases. J lost 6 bases, V lost 1 base, and 5 bases had no gene match. The CDR3 is 15 residues long. The germline V gene has CDR1 SGHAT and CDR2 FQDESV (reference sequence). The chain's CDR3 is CASSLDGTGGQPQHF. CDR3 DNA: TGTGCCAGCAGCTTAGATGGGACAGGCGGTCAGCCCCAGCATTTT.

V gene TRBV7-8 combines with J gene TRBJ1-5; no reliable D call. The ends were cut back, 5 bases at V and 5 bases at J, with 10 bases in the middle. Per the germline V gene, CDR1 is SGHVS and CDR2 is FQNEAQ. There are 13 residues in the CDR3. The CDR3 sequence is CASSLGQDQPQHF. The CDR3, as DNA: TGTGCCAGCAGCCTCGGTCAGGATCAGCCCCAGCATTTT.

The gene calls are TRBV7-3 and TRBJ1-5; D remains ambiguous. In germline, CDR1 is SGHTA, CDR2 FQGTGA. The CDR3 runs to 13 residues. Trimming cost V 5 bases and J 0 bases, with 5 bases left between them. CDR3 amino acids: CASSLDSNQPQHF. In DNA, the CDR3 is TGTGCCAGCAGCCTAGATAGCAATCAGCCCCAGCATTTT.

This chain connects TRBV6-5 to TRBJ2-1; D may be TRBD2 (5 bases). The CDR3 length is 12 residues. V was cut by 5 bases and J by 7 bases, with 9 bases left in between. In germline, CDR1 is MNHEY, CDR2 SVGAGI. The CDR3: CASSTTGNEQFF. The CDR3 DNA is TGTGCCAGCAGTACCACGGGAAATGAGCAGTTCTTC.

The V and J genes are TRBV19 and TRBJ1-1; weak D call: TRBD1 (6 bases). V was shortened by 4 bases and J by 5 bases, with 11 bases between the two germline ends. Germline CDR1 reads LNHDA; CDR2 reads SQIVND (reference sequence). The length of the CDR3 is 13 residues. CDR3 sequence: CASSNRETTEAFF. DNA of the CDR3: TGTGCCAGTAGTAACAGGGAAACGACTGAAGCTTTCTTT.

This clone was recorded only once. One junction end does not reproduce the germline sequence, and a read error may be involved. This chain links TRBV14 with TRBJ2-4; weak D call: TRBD2 (7 bases). The length of the CDR3 is 14 residues. Germline CDR1 SGHDN, CDR2 FVKESK. The CDR3 spells CASSQDWGGSEKFF. CDR3 coding DNA: TGTGCCAGCAGCCAAGATTGGGGGGGCTCAGAGAAGTTCTTC.

This rearrangement joins TRBV5-6 to TRBJ2-5, with D perhaps matching TRBD2 (5 bases). CDR1 SGHDT and CDR2 YYEEEE come from the germline V gene. The CDR3 runs 13 residues. V lost 5 bases, J lost 1 base, and 9 bases lay in between. The CDR3 sequence: CASRKLGQETQYF. The CDR3 nucleotides read TGTGCCAGCAGAAAACTAGGCCAAGAGACCCAGTACTTC.

The chain links TRBV5-6 to TRBJ1-1; 7 nucleotides align to TRBD1. V dropped 4 bases and J dropped 11; count of bases not matched to a gene: 11. The CDR3 is made up of 13 amino acids. Germline V gene lookup returns CDR1 SGHDT and CDR2 YYEEEE. The CDR3 coding sequence is TGTGCCAGCAGCCCCGGGACAGCGCACGATGCTTTCTTT. It is translated as CASSPGTAHDAFF.

The rearrangement joins TRBV14 to TRBJ1-2; no reliable D call. The germline CDR1 and CDR2 sequences are SGHDN and FVKESK. The CDR3 has 13 residues. Trimming took 0 bases from V and 7 from J, leaving 9 bases between them. The CDR3 DNA reads TGTGCCAGCAGCCAAGAGCTTGCGTTTGGCTACACCTTC. It codes for CASSQELAFGYTF.

This chain's CDR3 is CASSEGDLNEKLFF. CDR3 nucleotides: TGTGCCAGCAGTGAAGGGGACTTAAATGAAAAACTGTTTTTT. V gene TRBV2 combines with J gene TRBJ1-4; the D gene is possibly TRBD1 (5 bases). The V end lost 1 base, the J end lost 5 bases, and 8 bases lay between the germline ends. Germline CDR1 reads SNHLY; CDR2 reads FYNNEI. CDR3 size: 14 residues.

V and J are TRBV19 and TRBJ1-2; 7 positions match TRBD1. CDR3 length equals 13 residues. Germline CDR1 is LNHDA and CDR2 is SQIVND (reference sequence). The junction had 9 bases not matched to a gene; V was cut back by 9 bases and J by 5 bases. This CDR3 is CASTDREGYGYTF. In nucleotides, the CDR3 is TGTGCCAGCACAGACAGGGAAGGTTATGGCTACACCTTC.

The chain employs TRBV5-1 and TRBJ1-2, with TRBD1 identical over 9 bases. The CDR3 is 14 amino acids. In germline, CDR1 is SGHRS, CDR2 YFSETQ. The V segment lost 5 bases and the J segment 8 bases; nucleotides outside the gene matches: 10. The CDR3 here is CASSYTGGDGGYTF. The CDR3 DNA follows: TGCGCCAGCAGTTATACAGGGGGCGATGGAGGCTACACCTTC.

The CDR3 DNA reads as TGTGCCAGCAGTTTAGAGGGGGGGCCTAAGGGGAGCACAGATACGCAGTATTTT. Translating it yields CASSLEGGPKGSTDTQYF. The genes are TRBV28 and TRBJ2-3; maybe TRBD2 (7 bases). V was shortened by 2 bases and J by 0 bases, with 18 bases between the two germline ends. The CDR3 is made up of 18 amino acids. Germline V gene lookup returns CDR1 MDHEN and CDR2 SYDVKM.

The genes are TRBV4-1 and TRBJ2-3; possibly TRBD2 for D (6 bases). Germline V CDR1 and CDR2: MGHRA, YSYEKL. This CDR3 has 16 residues. Trimming removed 0 bases from V and 4 bases from J, with 14 bases in between. DNA for the CDR3: TGCGCCAGCAGCCAAGATGGGACTGGGAGAGCAGATACGCAGTATTTT. Protein sequence: CASSQDGTGRADTQYF.

The chain has TRBV27 and TRBJ1-6; no reliable D call. Germline CDR1 MNHEY, CDR2 SMNVEV (reference sequence). The V gene lost 5 bases and the J gene lost 0 bases, with 5 bases spanning the gap. CDR3 size: 14 residues. The CDR3 region is CASSLSSYNSPLHF. Written as DNA, the CDR3 is TGTGCCAGCAGTCTCAGCTCCTATAATTCACCCCTCCACTTT.

The chain has TRBV9 and TRBJ2-5; D is unclear. V was cut by 4 bases and J by 5 bases, with 12 bases left in between. The CDR3 is made up of 13 amino acids. Per germline, CDR1 SGDLS and CDR2 YYNGEE. This CDR3 is CASSPRLEETQYF. As DNA, the CDR3 is TGTGCCAGCAGCCCAAGATTGGAGGAGACCCAGTACTTC. The variable domain in full, completed from reference TRBV9 and TRBJ2-5, reads DSGVTQTPKHLITATGQRVTLRCSPRSGDLSVYWYQQSLDQGLQFLIQYYNGEERAKGNILERFSAQQFPDLHSELNLSSLELGDSALYFCASSPRLEETQYFGPGTRLLVL.

The chain links TRBV4-3 to TRBJ1-5; D may be TRBD1 (6 bases). Germline lookup yields CDR1 LGHNA and CDR2 YSLEER. Trimming took 0 bases from V and 7 from J, leaving 10 bases between them. The CDR3 consists of 14 residues. CDR3 in DNA: TGCGCCAGCAGCCAAGACCAACAGGGCCAGCCCCAGCATTTT. Residues: CASSQDQQGQPQHF.

This clone was observed once. The V call is TRBV9, the J call TRBJ1-3; weak D call: TRBD1 (5 bases). There are 14 residues in the CDR3. Trimming shortened V by 0 bases and J by 7 bases, and 11 bases separated the two germline ends. CDR1 and CDR2 (germline): SGDLS, YYNGEE. CDR3 nucleotide sequence: TGTGCCAGCAGCGTAGCCGGTGGGGGGAACACCATATATTTT. Its protein is CASSVAGGGNTIYF.

The genes are TRBV7-9 and TRBJ1-2; 7 bases align to TRBD1. CDR1 and CDR2 from the germline V gene are SEHNR and FQNEAQ (reference sequence). V was pared by 4 bases and J by 8 bases, with 7 bases of the junction left unmatched. This CDR3 is 13 amino acids long. The CDR3 DNA reads as TGTGCCAGCAGCTCCGGGACAGCGGACGGCTACACCTTC. Translating it yields CASSSGTADGYTF.